This TCR beta chain comes out of a study of identical twins. General study points: Excess sharing by twins proved weaker in beta out-of-frame sequences. Clonotypes of the beta chain that were abundant in cord blood carried fewer insertions (memory repertoires showed none).

TCRdb redid the calling of the 5' RACE reads with MiXCR, one entry per CDR3 protein. Of 410,000 or so distinct CDR3 sequences in the sample, approximately 18% were seen once. The CDR3 consists of 15 residues. The V and J ends lost 6 bases and 5 bases, in that order; junction bases with no gene match: 8. Looked up from germline, CDR1 is SGHRS and CDR2 is YFSETQ. As for this clonotype: As yet, its antigen is unknown.

The sample was naive T cells sorted from blood. V gene TRBV5-1 combines with J gene TRBJ2-3, with 11 bases aligning to TRBD1. This clonotype originated in a man aged 50 or older in good health. The CDR3 sequence: CASTAAGTGGDTQYF. The DNA for the CDR3 is TGCGCCAGCACAGCTGCCGGGACAGGGGGAGATACGCAGTATTTT. The full variable domain, with the rest looked up from reference TRBV5-1 and TRBJ2-3, is KAGVTQTPRYLIKTRGQQVTLSCSPISGHRSVSWYQQTPGQGLQFLFEYFSETQRNKGNFPGRFSGRQFSNSRSEMNVSTLELGDSALYLCASTAAGTGGDTQYFGPGTRLTVL.